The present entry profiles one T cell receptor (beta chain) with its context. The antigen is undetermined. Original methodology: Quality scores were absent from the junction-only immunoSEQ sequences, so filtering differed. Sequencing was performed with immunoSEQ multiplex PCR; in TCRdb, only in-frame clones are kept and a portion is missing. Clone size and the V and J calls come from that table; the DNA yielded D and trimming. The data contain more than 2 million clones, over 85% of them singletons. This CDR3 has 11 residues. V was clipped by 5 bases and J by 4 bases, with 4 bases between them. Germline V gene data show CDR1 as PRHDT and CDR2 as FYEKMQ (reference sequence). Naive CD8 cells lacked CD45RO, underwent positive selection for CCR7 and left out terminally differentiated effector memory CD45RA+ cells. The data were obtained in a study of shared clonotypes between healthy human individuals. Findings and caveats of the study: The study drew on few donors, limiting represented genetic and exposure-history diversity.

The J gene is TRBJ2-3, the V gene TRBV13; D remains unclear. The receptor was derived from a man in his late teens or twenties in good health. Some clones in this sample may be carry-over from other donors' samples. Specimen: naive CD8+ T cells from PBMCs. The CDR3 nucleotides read TGTGCCAGCAGCGATCCAGATACGCAGTATTTT. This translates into CASSDPDTQYF.